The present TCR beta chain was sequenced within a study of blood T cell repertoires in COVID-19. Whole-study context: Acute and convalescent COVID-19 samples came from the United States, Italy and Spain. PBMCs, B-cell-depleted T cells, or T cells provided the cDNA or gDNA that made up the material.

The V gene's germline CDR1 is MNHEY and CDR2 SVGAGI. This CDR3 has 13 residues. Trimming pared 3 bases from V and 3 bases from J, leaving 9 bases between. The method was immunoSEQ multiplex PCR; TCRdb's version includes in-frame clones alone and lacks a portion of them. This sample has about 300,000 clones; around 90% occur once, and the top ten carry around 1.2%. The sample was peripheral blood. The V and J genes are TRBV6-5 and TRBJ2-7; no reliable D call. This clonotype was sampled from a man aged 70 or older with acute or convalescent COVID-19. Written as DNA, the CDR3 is TGTGCCAGCAGTTATAACGGTGGCTACGAGCAGTACTTC. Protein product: CASSYNGGYEQYF.